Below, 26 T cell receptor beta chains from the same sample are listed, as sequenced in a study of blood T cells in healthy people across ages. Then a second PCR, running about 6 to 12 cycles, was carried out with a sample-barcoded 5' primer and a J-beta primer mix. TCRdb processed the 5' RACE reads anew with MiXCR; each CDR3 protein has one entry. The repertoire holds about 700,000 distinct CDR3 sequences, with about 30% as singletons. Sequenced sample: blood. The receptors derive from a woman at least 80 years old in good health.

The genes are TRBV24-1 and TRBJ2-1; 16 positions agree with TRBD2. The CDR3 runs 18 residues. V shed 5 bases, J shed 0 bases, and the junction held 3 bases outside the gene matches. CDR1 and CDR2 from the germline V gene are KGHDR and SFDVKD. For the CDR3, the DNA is TGTGCCACCAGTGCGGGACTAGCGGGGGGGAACTCCTACAATGAGCAGTTCTTC. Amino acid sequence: CATSAGLAGGNSYNEQFF.

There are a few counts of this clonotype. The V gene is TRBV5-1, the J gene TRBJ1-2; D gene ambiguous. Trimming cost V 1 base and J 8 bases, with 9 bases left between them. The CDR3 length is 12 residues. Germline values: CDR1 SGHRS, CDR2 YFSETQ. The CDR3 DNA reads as TGCGCCAGCAGCTTGAACCAAGTGGGCTACACCTTC. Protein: CASSLNQVGYTF.

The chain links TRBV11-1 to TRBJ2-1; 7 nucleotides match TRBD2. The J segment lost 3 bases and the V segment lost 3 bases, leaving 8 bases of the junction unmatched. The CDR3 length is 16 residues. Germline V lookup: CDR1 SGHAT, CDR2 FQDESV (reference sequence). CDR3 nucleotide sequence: TGTGCCAGCAGCTTTAACGGGGGGAGCCGCTACAATGAGCAGTTCTTC. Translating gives CASSFNGGSRYNEQFF.

CDR3 protein: CASSQGAGGPSQETQYF. As DNA, the CDR3 is TGTGCCAGCAGCCAAGGAGCGGGGGGGCCGAGCCAAGAGACCCAGTACTTC. The J gene is TRBJ2-5, the V gene TRBV3-1; 10 bases map to TRBD2. The CDR3 totals 17 residues. The ends lost 1 base at V and 1 base at J; junction bases unmatched: 6. Germline V gene sequence: CDR1 LGHDT, CDR2 YNNKEL (reference sequence).

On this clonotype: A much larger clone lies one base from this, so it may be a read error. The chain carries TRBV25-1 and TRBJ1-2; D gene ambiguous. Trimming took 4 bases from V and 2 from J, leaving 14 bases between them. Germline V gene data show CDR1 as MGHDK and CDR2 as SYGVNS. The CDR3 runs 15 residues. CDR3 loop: CASSGPPGSNYGYTF. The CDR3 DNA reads TGTGCCAGCAGTGGGCCACCGGGATCGAACTATGGCTACACCTTC.

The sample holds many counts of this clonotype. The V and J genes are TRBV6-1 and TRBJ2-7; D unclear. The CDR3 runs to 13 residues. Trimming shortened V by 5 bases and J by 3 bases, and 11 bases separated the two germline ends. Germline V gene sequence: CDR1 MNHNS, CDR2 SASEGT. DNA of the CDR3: TGTGCCAGCAGTTTCTCCTCTAGCTACGAGCAGTACTTC. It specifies CASSFSSSYEQYF.

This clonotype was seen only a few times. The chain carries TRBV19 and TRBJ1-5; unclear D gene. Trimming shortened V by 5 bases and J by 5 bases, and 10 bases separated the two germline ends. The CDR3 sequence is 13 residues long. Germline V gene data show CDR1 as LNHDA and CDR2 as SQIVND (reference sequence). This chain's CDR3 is CASSRPYHQPQHF. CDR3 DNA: TGTGCCAGTAGTCGCCCATATCATCAGCCCCAGCATTTT.

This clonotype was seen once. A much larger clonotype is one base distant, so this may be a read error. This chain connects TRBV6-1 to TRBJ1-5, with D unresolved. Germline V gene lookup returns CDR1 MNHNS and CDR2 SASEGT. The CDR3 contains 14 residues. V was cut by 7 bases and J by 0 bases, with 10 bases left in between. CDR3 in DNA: TGTGCCAGCAACTACGGGGTTAGCAATCAGCCCCAGCATTTT. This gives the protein CASNYGVSNQPQHF.

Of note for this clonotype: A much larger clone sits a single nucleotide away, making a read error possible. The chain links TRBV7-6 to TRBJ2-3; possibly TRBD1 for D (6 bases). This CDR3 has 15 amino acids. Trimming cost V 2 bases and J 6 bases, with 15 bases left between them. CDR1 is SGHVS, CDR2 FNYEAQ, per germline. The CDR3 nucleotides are TGTGCCAGCAGCTTAATACCAGGGACAATGGATACGCAGTATTTT. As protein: CASSLIPGTMDTQYF.

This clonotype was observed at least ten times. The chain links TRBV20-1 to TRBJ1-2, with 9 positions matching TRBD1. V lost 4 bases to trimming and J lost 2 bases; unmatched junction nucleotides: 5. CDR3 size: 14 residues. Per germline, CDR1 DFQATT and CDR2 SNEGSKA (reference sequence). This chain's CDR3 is CSAMDGQGNYGYTF. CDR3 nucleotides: TGCAGTGCTATGGATGGACAGGGGAACTATGGCTACACCTTC.

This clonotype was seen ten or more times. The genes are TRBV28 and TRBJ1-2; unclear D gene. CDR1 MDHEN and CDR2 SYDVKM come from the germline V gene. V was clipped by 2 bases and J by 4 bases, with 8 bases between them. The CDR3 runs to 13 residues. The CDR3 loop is CASSLGVGYGYTF. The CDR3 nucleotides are TGTGCCAGCAGTTTAGGGGTTGGCTATGGCTACACCTTC.

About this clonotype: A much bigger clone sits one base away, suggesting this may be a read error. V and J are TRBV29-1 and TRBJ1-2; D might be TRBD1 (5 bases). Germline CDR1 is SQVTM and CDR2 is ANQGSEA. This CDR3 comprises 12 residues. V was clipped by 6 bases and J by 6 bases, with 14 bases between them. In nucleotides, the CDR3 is TGCAGCGTCCGGGCAGGGCTAGATGGCTACACCTTC. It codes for CSVRAGLDGYTF.

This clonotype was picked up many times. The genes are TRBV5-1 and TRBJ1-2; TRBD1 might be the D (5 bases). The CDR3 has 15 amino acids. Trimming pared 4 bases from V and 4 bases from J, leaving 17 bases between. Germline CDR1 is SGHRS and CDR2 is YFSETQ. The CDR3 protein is CASSQEAGGGYGYTF. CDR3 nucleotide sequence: TGCGCCAGCAGCCAGGAAGCTGGGGGGGGCTATGGCTACACCTTC.

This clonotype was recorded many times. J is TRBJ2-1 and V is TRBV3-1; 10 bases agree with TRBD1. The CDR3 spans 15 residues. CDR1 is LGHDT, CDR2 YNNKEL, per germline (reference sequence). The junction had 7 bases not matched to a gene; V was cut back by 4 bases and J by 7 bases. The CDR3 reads CASSRDRGGVNEQFF. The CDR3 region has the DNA TGTGCCAGCAGCCGGGACAGGGGTGGGGTGAATGAGCAGTTCTTC.

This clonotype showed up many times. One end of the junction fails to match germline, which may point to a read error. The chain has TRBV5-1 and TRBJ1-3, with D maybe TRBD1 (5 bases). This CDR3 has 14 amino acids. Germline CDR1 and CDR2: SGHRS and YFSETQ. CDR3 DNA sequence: TGTGCCAGCAGCTTGGGGGGCTCTGGAAACACCATATATTTT. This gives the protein CASSLGGSGNTIYF. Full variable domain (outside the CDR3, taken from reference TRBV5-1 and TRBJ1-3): KAGVTQTPRYLIKTRGQQVTLSCSPISGHRSVSWYQQTPGQGLQFLFEYFSETQRNKGNFPGRFSGRQFSNSRSEMNVSTLELGDSALYLCASSLGGSGNTIYFGEGSWLTVV.

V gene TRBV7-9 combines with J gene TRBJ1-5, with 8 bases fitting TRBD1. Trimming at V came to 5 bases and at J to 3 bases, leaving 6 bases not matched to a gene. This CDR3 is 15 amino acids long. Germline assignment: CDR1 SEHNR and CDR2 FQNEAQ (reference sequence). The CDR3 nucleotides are TGTGCCAGCAGCCCAGGACAGGGCTACAATCAGCCCCAGCATTTT. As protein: CASSPGQGYNQPQHF. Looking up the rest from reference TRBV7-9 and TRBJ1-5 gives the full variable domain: DTGVSQNPRHKITKRGQNVTFRCDPISEHNRLYWYRQTLGQGPEFLTYFQNEAQLEKSRLLSDRFSAERPKGSFSTLEIQRTEQGDSAMYLCASSPGQGYNQPQHFGDGTRLSIL.

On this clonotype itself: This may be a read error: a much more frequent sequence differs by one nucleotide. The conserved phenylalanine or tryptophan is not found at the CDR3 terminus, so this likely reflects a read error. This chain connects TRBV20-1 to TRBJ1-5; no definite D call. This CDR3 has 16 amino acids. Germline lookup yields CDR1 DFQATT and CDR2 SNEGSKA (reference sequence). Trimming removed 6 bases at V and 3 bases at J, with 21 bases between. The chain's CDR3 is CSAAHQKPGNNQPQHL. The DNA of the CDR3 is TGCAGTGCCGCCCATCAGAAACCGGGGAACAATCAGCCCCAGCATCTT.

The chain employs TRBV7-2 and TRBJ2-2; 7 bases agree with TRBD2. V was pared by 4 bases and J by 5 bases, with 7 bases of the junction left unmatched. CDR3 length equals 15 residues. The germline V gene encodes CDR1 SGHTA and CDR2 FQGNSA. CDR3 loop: CASSSGGTGTGELFF. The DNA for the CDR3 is TGTGCCAGCAGCTCGGGGGGTACGGGAACCGGGGAGCTGTTTTTT.

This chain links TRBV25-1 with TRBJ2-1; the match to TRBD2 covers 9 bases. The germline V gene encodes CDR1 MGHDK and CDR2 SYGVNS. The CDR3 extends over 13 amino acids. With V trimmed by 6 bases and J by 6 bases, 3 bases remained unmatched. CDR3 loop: CASRRGGSNEQFF. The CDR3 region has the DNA TGTGCCAGCAGGCGGGGGGGCTCCAATGAGCAGTTCTTC.

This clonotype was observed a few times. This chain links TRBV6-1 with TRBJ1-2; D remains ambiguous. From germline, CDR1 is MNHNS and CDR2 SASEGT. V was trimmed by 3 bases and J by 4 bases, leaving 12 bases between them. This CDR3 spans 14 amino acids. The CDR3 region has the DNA TGTGCCAGCAGTGAGCTGGGATTATCCTATGGCTACACCTTC. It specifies CASSELGLSYGYTF.

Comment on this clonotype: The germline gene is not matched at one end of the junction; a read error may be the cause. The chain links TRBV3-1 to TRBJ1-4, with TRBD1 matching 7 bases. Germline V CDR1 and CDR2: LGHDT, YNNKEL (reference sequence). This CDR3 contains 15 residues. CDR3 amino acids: CASSQGLARGRKRFF. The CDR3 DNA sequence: TGTGCCAGCAGCCAAGGGCTCGCGAGGGGGCGAAAACGGTTTTTT.

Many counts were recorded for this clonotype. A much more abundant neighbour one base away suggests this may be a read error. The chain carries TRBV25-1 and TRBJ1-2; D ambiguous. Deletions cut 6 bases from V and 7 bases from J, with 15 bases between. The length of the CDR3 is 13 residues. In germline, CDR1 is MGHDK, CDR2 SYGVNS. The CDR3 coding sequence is TGTGCCAGCAGGGAACGGGGTCCGGCTGGCTACACCTTC. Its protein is CASRERGPAGYTF.

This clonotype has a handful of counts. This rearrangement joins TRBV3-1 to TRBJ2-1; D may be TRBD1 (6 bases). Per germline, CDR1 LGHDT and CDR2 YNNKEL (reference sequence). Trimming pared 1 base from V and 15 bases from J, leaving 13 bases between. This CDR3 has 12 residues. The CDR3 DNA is TGTGCCAGCAGCCAAGGAACAGGGCACGCGTTCTTC. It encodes CASSQGTGHAFF.

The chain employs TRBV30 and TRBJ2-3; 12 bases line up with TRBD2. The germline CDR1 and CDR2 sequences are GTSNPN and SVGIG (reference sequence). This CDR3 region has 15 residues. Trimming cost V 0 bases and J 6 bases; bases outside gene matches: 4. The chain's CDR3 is CAWSVGLAGRDTQYF. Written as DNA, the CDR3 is TGTGCCTGGAGTGTGGGACTAGCGGGTCGGGATACGCAGTATTTT.

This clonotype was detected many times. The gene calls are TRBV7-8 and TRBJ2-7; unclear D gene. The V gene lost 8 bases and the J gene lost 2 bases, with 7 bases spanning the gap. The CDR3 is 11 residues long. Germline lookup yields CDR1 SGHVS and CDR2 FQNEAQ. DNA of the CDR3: TGTGCCAGCGGGTTTCCCTACGAGCAGTACTTC. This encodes CASGFPYEQYF.

The CDR3 region is CASSWTGVASPLHF. The CDR3 bases are TGTGCCAGCAGCTGGACAGGGGTGGCCTCACCCCTCCACTTT. This chain connects TRBV7-3 to TRBJ1-6; 9 bases agree with TRBD1. CDR1 is SGHTA and CDR2 is FQGTGA in the germline V gene. V dropped 4 bases and J dropped 10; count of bases not matched to a gene: 5. The CDR3 runs to 14 residues.